The rows below give T cell receptor beta chains drawn from one sample of a study of cytomegalovirus exposure and HLA in healthy donors. Data came from immunoSEQ multiplex PCR; TCRdb stores just in-frame clones and leaves some out. In the table there are about 120,000 clones, 81% of which are singletons. Sequenced material: PBMCs. The source of these receptors is a woman aged 25 to 39 in good health and CMV-seronegative. Each CDR3 is given with its conserved first and last residue. A D gene is named only where the DNA matches it firmly. The listing skips clone size in some rows; elsewhere it reads once, few, many or a size class.

V gene	D gene	clone size	J gene	CDR3 DNA	CDR3 protein
TRBV9	.	.	TRBJ2-5	TGTGCCAGCAGCGGTACTCCCCATGGGAGGGAGACCCAGTACTTC	CASSGTPHGRETQYF
TRBV19	.	.	TRBJ1-5	TGTGCCAGTAGTATGCGCATAGCGACACAGCCCCAGCATTTT	CASSMRIATQPQHF
TRBV28	.	.	TRBJ2-7	TGTGCCACCGCGGACCGCGGGGTTTACGAGCAGTACTTC	CATADRGVYEQYF
TRBV7-9	.	.	TRBJ2-1	TGTGCCAGCAGCCTCCCAGGGGAATCCTACAATGAGCAGTTCTTC	CASSLPGESYNEQFF
TRBV11-2	TRBD2	.	TRBJ2-1	TGTGCCAGCAGCCGTAGCGGGGGGGGCTACAATGAGCAGTTCTTC	CASSRSGGGYNEQFF
TRBV5-4	TRBD2	once	TRBJ2-1	TGTGCCAGCAGCTCTCGGGGACTAGCGGGAGGGCCTTATGAGCAGTTCTTC	CASSSRGLAGGPYEQFF
TRBV6-6	.	.	TRBJ2-5	TGTGCCAGCAGCGCGTACCAAGAGACCCAGTACTTC	CASSAYQETQYF
TRBV6-4	TRBD1	.	TRBJ1-5	TGTGCCAGCAGCGACTACAGGGGTGAAGGCAATCAGCCCCAGCATTTT	CASSDYRGEGNQPQHF
TRBV28	.	.	TRBJ2-7	TGTGCCAGCAGTTTCGGTGAGCAGTACTTC	CASSFGEQYF
TRBV6-1	.	.	TRBJ2-5	TGTGCCAGCAGTGGCCAGGGGTATCGAGAGACCCAGTACTTC	CASSGQGYRETQYF
TRBV5-1	TRBD2	once	TRBJ2-3	TGCGCCAGCAGCACCGGGACTAGCGGCAACACAGATACGCAGTATTTT	CASSTGTSGNTDTQYF
TRBV4-1	TRBD1	.	TRBJ1-1	TGCGCCAGCAGCCACATGGACAGGGAGGTGGAGGATGCTTTCTTT	CASSHMDREVEDAFF
TRBV6-7	TRBD1	.	TRBJ1-1	TGTGCCAGCAGTCAGACAGGGCACACTGAAGCTTTCTTT	CASSQTGHTEAFF
TRBV6-5	.	.	TRBJ1-2	TGTGCCAGCAGTTCTAATAGGGGGGGGACAACCTATGGCTACACCTTC	CASSSNRGGTTYGYTF
TRBV19	TRBD1	.	TRBJ1-1	TGTGCCAGTAGTGCGGGACAGTGGAACACTGAAGCTTTCTTT	CASSAGQWNTEAFF
TRBV7-9	.	.	TRBJ2-5	TGTGCCAGCAGCTCCAAAGTTGGAGAGGAGACCCAGTACTTC	CASSSKVGEETQYF
TRBV19	.	few	TRBJ2-1	TGTGCCAGTAGTTACTCCCGATACAATGAGCAGTTCTTC	CASSYSRYNEQFF
TRBV5-1	.	.	TRBJ2-7	TGCGCCAGCAGCTCCCGGGACAGTTCAGGAGGGGAGCAGTACTTC	CASSSRDSSGGEQYF
TRBV6-5	.	.	TRBJ1-4	TGTGCCAGCAGTTACTCGGGCGGGCCAACTAATGAAAAACTGTTTTTT	CASSYSGGPTNEKLFF
TRBV6-5	.	.	TRBJ2-2	TGTGCCAGCAGTTCTCATCGCCTCCGGGGAACCGGGGAGCTGTTTTTT	CASSSHRLRGTGELFF
TRBV7-9	.	.	TRBJ2-7	TGTGCCAGCAGCTTAGTAGTCGAGCAGTACTTC	CASSLVVEQYF
TRBV9	TRBD1	.	TRBJ1-5	TGTGCCAGCAGCCGCCAGGGGGCCCATCAGCCCCAGCATTTT	CASSRQGAHQPQHF